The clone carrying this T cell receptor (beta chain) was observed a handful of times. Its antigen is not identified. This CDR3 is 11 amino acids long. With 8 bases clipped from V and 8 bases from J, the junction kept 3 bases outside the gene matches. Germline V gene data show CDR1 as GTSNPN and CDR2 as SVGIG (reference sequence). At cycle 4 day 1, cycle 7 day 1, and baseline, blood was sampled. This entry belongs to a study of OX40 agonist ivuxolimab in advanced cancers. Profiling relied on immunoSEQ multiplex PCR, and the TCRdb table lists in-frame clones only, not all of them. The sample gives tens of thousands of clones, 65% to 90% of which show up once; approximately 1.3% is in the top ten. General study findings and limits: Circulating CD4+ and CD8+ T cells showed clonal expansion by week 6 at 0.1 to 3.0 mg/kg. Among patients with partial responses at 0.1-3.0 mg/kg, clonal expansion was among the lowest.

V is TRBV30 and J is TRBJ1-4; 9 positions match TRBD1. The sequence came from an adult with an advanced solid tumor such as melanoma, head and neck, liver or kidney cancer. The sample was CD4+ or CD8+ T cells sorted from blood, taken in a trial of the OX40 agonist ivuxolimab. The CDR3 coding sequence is TGTGCCGGGGGACAGGGAGAAAAACTGTTTTTT. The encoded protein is CAGGQGEKLFF.